This TCR beta chain emerged from a study of blood T cell repertoires in COVID-19. Study-level information: Both acute and convalescent COVID-19 samples were obtained from the United States, Italy and Spain.

V lost 4 bases and J 2 bases, leaving 10 bases between the germline ends. The CDR3 has 13 amino acids. The germline V gene encodes CDR1 SGHDT and CDR2 YYEEEE. This clone was observed a single time. In the original workflow: Quantification of nucleated cells was approximated via reference gene primer amplification. TCRdb's table, derived via immunoSEQ multiplex PCR, lists solely in-frame clones and lacks some. V, J and clone size were drawn from that table, and D and trimming were deduced from the DNA. Counted here are roughly 170,000 clones, about 88% occurring once; the ten biggest clones make up roughly 25%.

This receptor was obtained from a man aged 55-75 years with acute or convalescent COVID-19. The source material was peripheral blood. The rearrangement uses TRBV5-6 and TRBJ2-7, with D tentatively TRBD1 (5 bases). The DNA of the CDR3 is TGTGCCAGCAGCCCCTGGGGCCCCTACGAGCAGTACTTC. Protein product: CASSPWGPYEQYF.